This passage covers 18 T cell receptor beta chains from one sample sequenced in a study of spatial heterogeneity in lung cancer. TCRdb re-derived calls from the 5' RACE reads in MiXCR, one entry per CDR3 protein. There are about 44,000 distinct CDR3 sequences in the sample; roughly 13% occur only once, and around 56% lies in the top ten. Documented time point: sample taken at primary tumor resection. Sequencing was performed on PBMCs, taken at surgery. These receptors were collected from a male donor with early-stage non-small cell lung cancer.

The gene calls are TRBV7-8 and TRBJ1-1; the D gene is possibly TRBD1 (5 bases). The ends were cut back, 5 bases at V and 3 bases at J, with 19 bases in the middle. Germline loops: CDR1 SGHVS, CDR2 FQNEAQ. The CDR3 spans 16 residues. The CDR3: CASSPRGGQWDTEAFF. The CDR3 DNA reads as TGTGCCAGCAGCCCGAGGGGAGGGCAGTGGGACACTGAAGCTTTCTTT. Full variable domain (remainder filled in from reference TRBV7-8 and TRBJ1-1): GAGVSQSPRYKVAKRGQDVALRCDPISGHVSLFWYQQALGQGPEFLTYFQNEAQLDKSGLPSDRFFAERPEGSVSTLKIQRTQQEDSAVYLCASSPRGGQWDTEAFFGQGTRLTVV.

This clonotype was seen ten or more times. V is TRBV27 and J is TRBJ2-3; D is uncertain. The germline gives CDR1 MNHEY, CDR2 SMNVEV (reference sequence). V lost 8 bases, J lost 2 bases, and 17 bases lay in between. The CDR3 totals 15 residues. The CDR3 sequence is CASGYLAEITDTQYF. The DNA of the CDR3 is TGTGCCAGCGGGTATCTTGCGGAGATCACAGATACGCAGTATTTT.

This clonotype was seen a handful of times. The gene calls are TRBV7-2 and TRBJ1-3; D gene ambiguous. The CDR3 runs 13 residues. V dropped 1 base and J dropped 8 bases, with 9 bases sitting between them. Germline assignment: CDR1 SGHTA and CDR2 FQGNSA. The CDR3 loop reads CASSLGAEDTIYF. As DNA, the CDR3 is TGTGCCAGCAGCTTAGGGGCCGAAGACACCATATATTTT.

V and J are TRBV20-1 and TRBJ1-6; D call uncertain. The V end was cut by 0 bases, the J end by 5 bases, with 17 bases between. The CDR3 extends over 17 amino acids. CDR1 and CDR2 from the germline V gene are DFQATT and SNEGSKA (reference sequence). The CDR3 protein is CSARDLRGGHDNSPLHF. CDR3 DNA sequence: TGCAGTGCTAGAGATCTAAGAGGAGGCCACGATAATTCACCCCTCCACTTT.

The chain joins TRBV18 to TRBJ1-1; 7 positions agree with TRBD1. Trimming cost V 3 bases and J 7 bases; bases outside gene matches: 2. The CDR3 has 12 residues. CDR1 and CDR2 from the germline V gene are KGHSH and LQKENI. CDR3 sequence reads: CASSPGQVEAFF. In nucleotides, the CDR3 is TGTGCCAGCTCACCTGGACAGGTTGAAGCTTTCTTT.

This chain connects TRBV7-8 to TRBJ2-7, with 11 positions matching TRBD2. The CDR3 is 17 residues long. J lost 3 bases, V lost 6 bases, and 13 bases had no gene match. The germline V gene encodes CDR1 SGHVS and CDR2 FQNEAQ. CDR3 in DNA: TGTGCCAGCAGTTCCGGGACTAGCGGCGTGATGGACTACGAGCAGTACTTC. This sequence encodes CASSSGTSGVMDYEQYF.

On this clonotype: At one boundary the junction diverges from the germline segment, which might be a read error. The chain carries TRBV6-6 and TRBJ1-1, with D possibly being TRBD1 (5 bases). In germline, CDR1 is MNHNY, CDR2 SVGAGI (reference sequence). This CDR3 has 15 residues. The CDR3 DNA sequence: TGTGCCAGCACTTACCAGCGGGGCTTGAACACTGAAGCTTTCTTT. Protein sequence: CASTYQRGLNTEAFF.

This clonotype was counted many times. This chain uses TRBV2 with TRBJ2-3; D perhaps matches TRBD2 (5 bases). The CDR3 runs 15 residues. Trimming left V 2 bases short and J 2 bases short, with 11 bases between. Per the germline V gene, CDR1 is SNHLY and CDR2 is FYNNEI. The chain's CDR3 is CASSELAGLTDTQYF. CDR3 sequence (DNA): TGTGCCAGCAGTGAACTTGCGGGTCTCACAGATACGCAGTATTTT.

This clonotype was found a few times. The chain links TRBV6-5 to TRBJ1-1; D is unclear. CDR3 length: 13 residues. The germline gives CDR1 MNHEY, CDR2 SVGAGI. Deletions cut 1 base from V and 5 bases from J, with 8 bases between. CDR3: CASSYLLGTEAFF. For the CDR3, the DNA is TGTGCCAGCAGTTACTTATTAGGAACTGAAGCTTTCTTT.

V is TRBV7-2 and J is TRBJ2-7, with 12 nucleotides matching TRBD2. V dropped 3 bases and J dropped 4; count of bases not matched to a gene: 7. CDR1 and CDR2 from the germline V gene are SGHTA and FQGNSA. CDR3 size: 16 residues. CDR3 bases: TGTGCCAGCAGCTTCCGCCAGCTAGCGGGGGGGTACGAGCAGTACTTC. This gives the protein CASSFRQLAGGYEQYF.

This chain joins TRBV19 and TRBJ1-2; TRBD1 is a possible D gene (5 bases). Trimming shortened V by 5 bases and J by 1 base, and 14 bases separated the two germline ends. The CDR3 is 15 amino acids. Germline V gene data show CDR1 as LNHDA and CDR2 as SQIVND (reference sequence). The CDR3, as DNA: TGTGCCAGTAGTCCGGGACTAAGGAATAACTATGGCTACACCTTC. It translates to CASSPGLRNNYGYTF.

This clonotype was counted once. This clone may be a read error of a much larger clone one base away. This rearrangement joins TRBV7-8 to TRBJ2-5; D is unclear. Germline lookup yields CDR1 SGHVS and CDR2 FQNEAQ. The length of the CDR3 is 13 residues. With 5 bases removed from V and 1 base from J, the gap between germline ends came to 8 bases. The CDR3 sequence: CASSRAGQETQYF. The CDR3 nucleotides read TGTGCCAGCAGCCGGGCTGGCCAAGAGACCCAGTACTTC.

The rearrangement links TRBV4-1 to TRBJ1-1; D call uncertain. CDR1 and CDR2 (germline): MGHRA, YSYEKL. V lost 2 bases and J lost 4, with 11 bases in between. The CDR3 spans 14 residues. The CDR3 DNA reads TGCGCCAGCAGCCAATGGAGCGGTGGCACTGAAGCTTTCTTT. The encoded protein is CASSQWSGGTEAFF.

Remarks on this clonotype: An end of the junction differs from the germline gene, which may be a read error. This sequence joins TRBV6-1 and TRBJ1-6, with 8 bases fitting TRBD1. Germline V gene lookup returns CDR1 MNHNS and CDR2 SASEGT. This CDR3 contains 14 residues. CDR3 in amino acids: CANSGTGGNSPLHF. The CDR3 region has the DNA TGTGCCAACAGTGGCACAGGGGGAAATTCACCCCTCCACTTT.

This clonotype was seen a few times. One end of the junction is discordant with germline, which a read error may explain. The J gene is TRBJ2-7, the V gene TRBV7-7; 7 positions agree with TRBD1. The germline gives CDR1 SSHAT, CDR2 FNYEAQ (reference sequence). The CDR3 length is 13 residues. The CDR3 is CASSLDRAGEQYF. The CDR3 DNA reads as TGTGCTAGCAGCTTAGACAGGGCCGGAGAGCAGTACTTC.

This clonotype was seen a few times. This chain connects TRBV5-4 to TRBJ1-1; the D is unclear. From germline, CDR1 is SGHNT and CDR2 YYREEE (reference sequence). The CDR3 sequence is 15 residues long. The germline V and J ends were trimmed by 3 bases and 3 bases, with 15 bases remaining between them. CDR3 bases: TGTGCCAGCAGCTCAAGTTTTGCCCCCTACACTGAAGCTTTCTTT. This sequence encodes CASSSSFAPYTEAFF.

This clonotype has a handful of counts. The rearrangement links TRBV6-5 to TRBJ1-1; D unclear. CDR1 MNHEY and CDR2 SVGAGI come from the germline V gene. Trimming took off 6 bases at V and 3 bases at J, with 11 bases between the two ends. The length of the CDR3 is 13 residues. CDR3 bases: TGTGCCAGCAGGGACTGGGCCGACACTGAAGCTTTCTTT. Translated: CASRDWADTEAFF.

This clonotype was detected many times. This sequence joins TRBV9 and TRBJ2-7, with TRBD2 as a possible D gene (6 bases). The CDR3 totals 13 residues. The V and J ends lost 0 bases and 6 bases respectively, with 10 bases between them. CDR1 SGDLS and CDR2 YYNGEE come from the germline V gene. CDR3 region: CASSVATGGEQYF. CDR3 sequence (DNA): TGTGCCAGCAGCGTAGCTACCGGGGGCGAGCAGTACTTC.